The TCR beta chain described here comes from a study of blood T cell repertoires in COVID-19. Study summary: Collection of acute and convalescent COVID-19 samples took place in the United States, Italy and Spain. PBMCs, B-cell-depleted T cells, or T cells were the source of the cDNA or gDNA that made up the material.

The length of the CDR3 is 13 residues. Trimming took 7 bases from V and 0 from J; bases not matched to a gene: 2. From germline, CDR1 is SGHRS and CDR2 YFSETQ. As processed by the authors: It was from reference gene primer amplification that nucleated cell counts were estimated. The data were produced by immunoSEQ multiplex PCR, yet TCRdb's version contains in-frame clones alone and is incomplete. The V and J calls and the clone size are those of that table, but D and trimming were determined from the DNA. The sample includes about 220,000 clones, roughly 85% of them seen just once. The sequence was obtained from a woman over 75 with acute or convalescent COVID-19. The V call is TRBV5-1, the J call TRBJ2-7, with 9 bases matching TRBD1. The material sequenced was peripheral blood. In DNA form, the CDR3 reads TGCGCCAGCGGACAGGGGCACTCCTACGAGCAGTACTTC. Translation gives CASGQGHSYEQYF.